One and the same sample provided the 13 T cell receptor beta chains below, sequenced in a study of response to subunit inactivated influenza vaccine (dated by TCRdb to the late 2010s). Libraries came from RT-PCR. The sample was run on an Illumina HiSeq 2500. TCRdb itself trimmed the public reads at Q25 with fastp, ran MiXCR and retained productive beta chains. Entries that share a CDR3 protein sequence are merged under the most common genes and DNA. The sample has roughly 700,000 distinct CDR3 sequences on record, roughly 14% of them singletons. Clones ranked in the top ten supply 5.5% to 7% of the sample. The material was PBMCs from blood, obtained roughly 2 weeks before vaccination. Receptors were obtained from a man aged 45 to 65 who received an inactivated influenza vaccine. Donor details come from another sample of the same person, matched by shared clones.

The chain links TRBV15 to TRBJ2-7, with TRBD1 matching 10 bases. Losses at the gene ends were 5 bases for V and 0 bases for J; bases not matched to a gene: 4. The CDR3 totals 15 residues. Per germline, CDR1 LNHNV and CDR2 YYDKDF (reference sequence). The CDR3 sequence is CATSLDRGTSYEQYF. The CDR3 nucleotides read TGTGCCACCAGCTTGGACAGGGGGACCTCCTACGAGCAGTACTTC.

This clonotype was recorded at least ten times. Here the CDR3 reads CASSLHNTGELFF. Here the CDR3 DNA reads TGTGCCAGCAGCTTGCATAACACCGGGGAGCTGTTTTTT. The chain carries TRBV7-8 and TRBJ2-2; no reliable D call. The CDR3 is 13 residues long. V was trimmed by 3 bases and J by 2 bases, leaving 4 bases between them. Germline CDR1 reads SGHVS; CDR2 reads FQNEAQ.

This clonotype turned up a few times. The chain combines TRBV10-3 with TRBJ2-3; D uncertain. The V end lost 0 bases, the J end lost 4 bases, and 14 bases lay between the germline ends. The germline V gene has CDR1 ENHRY and CDR2 SYGVKD. The CDR3 spans 16 residues. The CDR3 DNA sequence: TGTGCCATCAGTGAGTCAGGAACGATCTCAGCAGATACGCAGTATTTT. Encoded protein: CAISESGTISADTQYF.

J is TRBJ2-1 and V is TRBV29-1, with a possible D match to TRBD2 (5 bases). CDR1 is SQVTM and CDR2 is ANQGSEA in the germline V gene. V was shortened by 4 bases and J by 7 bases, with 11 bases between the two germline ends. The length of the CDR3 is 12 residues. The CDR3 DNA reads TGCAGCGTTGTAGAGGGTGGGAATGAGCAGTTCTTC. It codes for CSVVEGGNEQFF.

The chain is built from TRBV5-6 and TRBJ2-1, with 12 bases aligning to TRBD2. This CDR3 spans 16 amino acids. The V and J ends lost 4 bases and 12 bases, in that order; junction bases with no gene match: 14. CDR1 and CDR2 (germline): SGHDT, YYEEEE. DNA for the CDR3: TGTGCCAGCAGCCCCTCAAGACTAGCGGGGGTGACCGGGCAGTTCTTC. Translated, it gives CASSPSRLAGVTGQFF.

This clonotype was observed a few times. The chain joins TRBV20-1 to TRBJ2-1, with TRBD2 matching 15 bases. V was pared by 4 bases and J by 9 bases, with 4 bases of the junction left unmatched. The CDR3 runs to 14 residues. Germline CDR1 reads DFQATT; CDR2 reads SNEGSKA (reference sequence). The CDR3 DNA is TGCAGTGCTACCCGGACTAGCGGGGGGGCTGAGCAGTTCTTC. Protein: CSATRTSGGAEQFF.

This clonotype showed up many times. The V and J genes are TRBV4-1 and TRBJ2-1; TRBD1 aligns across 7 bases. Germline lookup yields CDR1 MGHRA and CDR2 YSYEKL. The CDR3 runs 15 residues. Germline trimming cut 5 bases from V and 2 bases from J; bases unmatched to any gene: 6. The CDR3 protein is CASSSQGEAYNEQFF. CDR3 nucleotide sequence: TGCGCCAGCAGCAGTCAGGGGGAAGCCTACAATGAGCAGTTCTTC.

This clonotype has a count of ten or more. J is TRBJ2-1 and V is TRBV5-1; 7 bases line up with TRBD1. Germline assignment: CDR1 SGHRS and CDR2 YFSETQ. The CDR3 consists of 14 residues. Trimming cost V 4 bases and J 4 bases; bases outside gene matches: 5. The CDR3 nucleotides are TGCGCCAGCAGCAGGATACAGGGGTACAATGAGCAGTTCTTC. This encodes CASSRIQGYNEQFF.

This clonotype was observed many times. CDR3 sequence (DNA): TGTGCCACCAGCAGAGATCGGCACACAAATTCACCCCTCCACTTT. Its translation is CATSRDRHTNSPLHF. This chain joins TRBV15 and TRBJ1-6; D call uncertain. Germline assignment: CDR1 LNHNV and CDR2 YYDKDF (reference sequence). The length of the CDR3 is 15 residues. V was clipped by 0 bases and J by 7 bases, with 10 bases between them.

This clonotype was recorded many times. CDR3 residues: CASSVGGPYNEQFF. CDR3 in DNA: TGTGCCAGCAGCGTGGGCGGGCCCTACAATGAGCAGTTCTTC. The V gene is TRBV9, the J gene TRBJ2-1; a possible D gene is TRBD2 (5 bases). There are 14 residues in the CDR3. Trimming stripped 2 bases from V and 2 bases from J, with 8 bases between. Germline assignment: CDR1 SGDLS and CDR2 YYNGEE.

This chain links TRBV20-1 with TRBJ2-7, with 13 nucleotides matching TRBD2. Looked up from germline, CDR1 is DFQATT and CDR2 is SNEGSKA (reference sequence). The CDR3 loop spans 14 amino acids. V dropped 6 bases and J dropped 2; count of bases not matched to a gene: 4. DNA for the CDR3: TGCAGTGCCCAGACTAGCGGGGGGCCCTACGAGCAGTACTTC. Translated, it gives CSAQTSGGPYEQYF.

The chain joins TRBV4-3 to TRBJ1-2; the D is unclear. V was trimmed by 0 bases and J by 4 bases, leaving 12 bases between them. The CDR3 contains 15 residues. Germline CDR1 reads LGHNA; CDR2 reads YSLEER. Written as DNA, the CDR3 is TGCGCCAGCAGCCAAGACTACGCCAAGAGCTATGGCTACACCTTC. Its protein is CASSQDYAKSYGYTF.

The chain has TRBV18 and TRBJ2-2; no definite D call. The CDR3 has 16 amino acids. Germline V gene sequence: CDR1 KGHSH, CDR2 LQKENI. V lost 2 bases and J 4 bases, leaving 14 bases between the germline ends. The chain's CDR3 is CASSPRTQPGTGELFF. As DNA, the CDR3 is TGTGCCAGCTCACCAAGGACCCAACCGGGCACCGGGGAGCTGTTTTTT.